This T cell receptor beta chain was sequenced in a study of T cells after somatic rescue of genetic block. The germline gives CDR1 MNHEY, CDR2 SMNVEV (reference sequence). Trimming cost V 4 bases and J 4 bases, with 17 bases left between them. The CDR3 sequence is 16 residues long. The repertoire was sequenced with immunoSEQ multiplex PCR; TCRdb's copy has only in-frame clones and lacks some. The sample has some 14,000 clones; approximately 70% are singletons. This sequence joins TRBV27 and TRBJ1-5; D remains unclear. The sequence derives from a man aged 18-30 years. Sequenced material: peripheral blood mononuclear cells (PBMCs). The DNA of the CDR3 is TGTGCCAGCAGTTCGGTCAGCCAAGCCTTTAATCAGCCCCAGCATTTT. Amino acids: CASSSVSQAFNQPQHF.